A single sample is the source of the 29 T cell receptor beta chains below, sequenced in a study of CD8 T cells in Susac syndrome. Random hexamers were used to reverse transcribe the RNA input (roughly 0.5 to 1 ug). TCRdb reprocessed the immunoSEQ multiplex PCR reads via MiXCR and lists one record per CDR3 protein. Here the sample spans 180,000 or so distinct CDR3 sequences, around 95% being singletons. Sequenced input: CD4+ T cells from PBMCs. The receptors come from a human donor in good health.

The chain links TRBV5-4 to TRBJ2-2; 7 nucleotides agree with TRBD1. Trimming took 4 bases from V and 0 from J; bases not matched to a gene: 6. CDR1 SGHNT and CDR2 YYREEE come from the germline V gene (reference sequence). CDR3 length: 16 residues. Written as DNA, the CDR3 is TGTGCCAGCAGCCCTCGGACAGGAACGAACACCGGGGAGCTGTTTTTT. Its protein product is CASSPRTGTNTGELFF.

The V and J genes are TRBV28 and TRBJ1-5; no firm D call. V was pared by 6 bases and J by 9 bases, with 15 bases between. The germline CDR1 and CDR2 sequences are MDHEN and SYDVKM. There are 13 residues in the CDR3. The DNA of the CDR3 is TGTGCCAGCAGAGAGGGCAGTCGGAGGCCCCAGCATTTT. Translated: CASREGSRRPQHF.

The rearrangement joins TRBV20-1 to TRBJ1-1; 8 nucleotides align to TRBD1. The CDR3 runs to 14 residues. Trimming took 4 bases from V and 0 from J; bases not matched to a gene: 4. Germline loops: CDR1 DFQATT, CDR2 SNEGSKA (reference sequence). The CDR3 DNA reads as TGCAGTGCTATCTCGACAGGGGTGAACACTGAAGCTTTCTTT. As protein: CSAISTGVNTEAFF.

The chain uses TRBV6-5 and TRBJ1-2; 10 nucleotides line up with TRBD1. The ends lost 2 bases at V and 4 bases at J; junction bases unmatched: 7. The CDR3 consists of 16 residues. Per the germline V gene, CDR1 is MNHEY and CDR2 is SVGAGI. This CDR3 reads CASSYARTGGGYGYTF. In DNA form, the CDR3 reads TGTGCCAGCAGTTACGCCCGGACAGGGGGTGGCTATGGCTACACCTTC.

The chain joins TRBV4-3 to TRBJ1-1; D ambiguous. This CDR3 region has 13 residues. The V gene lost 0 bases and the J gene lost 4 bases, with 6 bases spanning the gap. CDR1 LGHNA and CDR2 YSLEER come from the germline V gene. The CDR3 loop reads CASSQDHSTEAFF. The CDR3 coding sequence is TGCGCCAGCAGCCAAGACCATAGCACTGAAGCTTTCTTT.

CDR3: CASSTVSGGSPLHF. DNA for the CDR3: TGTGCCAGCTCCACCGTGTCGGGCGGATCACCCCTCCACTTT. The V and J genes are TRBV12-3 or TRBV12-4 and TRBJ1-6, with D hard to call. V was shortened by 8 bases and J by 10 bases, with 18 bases between the two germline ends. This CDR3 region has 14 residues.

The chain is built from TRBV29-1 and TRBJ2-1; 10 nucleotides match TRBD2. CDR3 length: 17 residues. The junction had 12 bases not matched to a gene; V was cut back by 0 bases and J by 7 bases. Germline V CDR1 and CDR2: SQVTM, ANQGSEA. CDR3 residues: CSVEDQWRLAGVNEQFF. The CDR3 nucleotides read TGCAGCGTTGAAGATCAATGGCGGCTAGCGGGGGTGAATGAGCAGTTCTTC.

This chain joins TRBV4-3 and TRBJ2-3; TRBD2 is a possible D gene (6 bases). V gave up 6 bases and J gave up 4 bases, with 14 bases separating them. This CDR3 has 14 residues. CDR1 and CDR2 (germline): LGHNA, YSLEER. CDR3 loop: CASSTGLKADTQYF. CDR3 sequence (DNA): TGCGCCAGCAGTACGGGACTCAAGGCAGATACGCAGTATTTT.

This rearrangement joins TRBV29-1 to TRBJ2-1, with TRBD2 identical over 13 bases. Germline assignment: CDR1 SQVTM and CDR2 ANQGSEA. The CDR3 runs 14 residues. Losses at the gene ends were 1 base for V and 9 bases for J; bases not matched to a gene: 3. The CDR3 region has the DNA TGCAGCGTTGAAGGGACTAGCGGGGGAGTTGAGCAGTTCTTC. Translated, it gives CSVEGTSGGVEQFF.

The V and J genes are TRBV29-1 and TRBJ1-1; D perhaps matches TRBD1 (6 bases). The V and J ends lost 6 bases and 3 bases respectively, with 17 bases between them. This CDR3 is built from 14 residues. Germline loops: CDR1 SQVTM, CDR2 ANQGSEA. DNA of the CDR3: TGCAGCGTGGGTACAGGGAGGCCACACACTGAAGCTTTCTTT. The encoded protein is CSVGTGRPHTEAFF.

CDR3 in amino acids: CSAALGAWEQPQHF. DNA of the CDR3: TGCAGTGCTGCCCTGGGGGCCTGGGAACAGCCCCAGCATTTT. This chain connects TRBV20-1 to TRBJ1-5; D perhaps matches TRBD1 (6 bases). Germline V CDR1 and CDR2: DFQATT, SNEGSKA (reference sequence). The CDR3 totals 14 residues. Trimming shortened V by 5 bases and J by 7 bases, and 18 bases separated the two germline ends.

The chain has TRBV30 and TRBJ2-2; D is ambiguous. Germline loops: CDR1 GTSNPN, CDR2 SVGIG (reference sequence). Trimming took 2 bases from V and 5 from J, leaving 18 bases between them. The CDR3 covers 16 residues. CDR3 bases: TGTGCCTGGAGTTCCACCTTGTCCTTGGGAACCGGGGAGCTGTTTTTT. Protein product: CAWSSTLSLGTGELFF.

The chain joins TRBV15 to TRBJ1-2; D unresolved. The CDR3 length is 11 residues. From germline, CDR1 is LNHNV and CDR2 YYDKDF (reference sequence). V was shortened by 8 bases and J by 5 bases, with 9 bases between the two germline ends. This CDR3 reads CATSGGYGYTF. The CDR3 nucleotides read TGTGCCACCTCTGGAGGTTATGGCTACACCTTC.

The V gene is TRBV20-1, the J gene TRBJ2-5; TRBD1 might be the D (5 bases). V was cut by 4 bases and J by 0 bases, with 6 bases left in between. CDR3 size: 12 residues. Germline assignment: CDR1 DFQATT and CDR2 SNEGSKA (reference sequence). CDR3 sequence: CSAKGNQETQYF. CDR3 DNA sequence: TGCAGTGCTAAGGGGAACCAAGAGACCCAGTACTTC.

The rearrangement joins TRBV12-3 or TRBV12-4 to TRBJ2-1, with 8 bases matching TRBD2. The CDR3 totals 15 residues. V trimming: 3 bases; J trimming: 1 base; junction bases outside the gene matches: 2. CDR3 amino acids: CASSFGGASYNEQFF. The CDR3 bases are TGTGCCAGCAGTTTCGGGGGGGCTTCCTACAATGAGCAGTTCTTC.

V gene TRBV27 combines with J gene TRBJ1-1, with 8 bases fitting TRBD1. Trimming cost V 6 bases and J 1 base; bases outside gene matches: 7. Germline assignment: CDR1 MNHEY and CDR2 SMNVEV (reference sequence). CDR3 length: 15 residues. CDR3 region: CASRPYRGENTEAFF. The DNA for the CDR3 is TGTGCCAGCAGGCCCTACAGGGGGGAGAACACTGAAGCTTTCTTT.

This chain joins TRBV30 and TRBJ2-1; TRBD1 might be the D (5 bases). This CDR3 has 13 residues. V was pared by 2 bases and J by 6 bases, with 11 bases between. Germline V gives CDR1 GTSNPN, CDR2 SVGIG (reference sequence). DNA of the CDR3: TGTGCCTGGAGTATCGGACATCTCAATGAGCAGTTCTTC. Its protein is CAWSIGHLNEQFF.

This clonotype came up once. The V call is TRBV29-1, the J call TRBJ2-7, with a weak D call TRBD1 (5 bases). Trimming removed 1 base from V and 5 bases from J, with 15 bases in between. The CDR3 runs to 14 residues. The V gene's germline CDR1 is SQVTM and CDR2 ANQGSEA. The DNA of the CDR3 is TGCAGCGTTGAAGGCCGGCAGGGTGGCCACGAGCAGTACTTC. The encoded protein is CSVEGRQGGHEQYF.

The chain uses TRBV7-9 and TRBJ2-1; D gene unclear. CDR1 and CDR2 from the germline V gene are SEHNR and FQNEAQ (reference sequence). V was trimmed by 5 bases and J by 9 bases, leaving 8 bases between them. The CDR3 covers 11 residues. DNA for the CDR3: TGTGCCAGCAGCAGCCAAGTTGAGCAGTTCTTC. Amino acid sequence: CASSSQVEQFF.

J is TRBJ1-5 and V is TRBV4-3; 9 bases are a match to TRBD1. Germline V gives CDR1 LGHNA, CDR2 YSLEER. The CDR3 is made up of 15 amino acids. V was pared by 4 bases and J by 4 bases, with 5 bases of the junction left unmatched. The CDR3 coding sequence is TGCGCCAGCAGCCGGGGACAGGGAATTAATCAGCCCCAGCATTTT. Its translation: CASSRGQGINQPQHF.

The rearrangement joins TRBV25-1 to TRBJ2-3; D is unresolved. The V gene's germline CDR1 is MGHDK and CDR2 SYGVNS. The V end was cut by 4 bases, the J end by 9 bases, with 17 bases between. The CDR3 runs to 14 residues. CDR3 DNA: TGTGCCAGCAGTGGGCCCATTCCGTCCGGCACGCAGTATTTT. It specifies CASSGPIPSGTQYF. The entire variable domain, with the rest obtained from reference TRBV25-1 and TRBJ2-3, is as follows: EADIYQTPRYLVIGTGKKITLECSQTMGHDKMYWYQQDPGMELHLIHYSYGVNSTEKGDLSSESTVSRIRTEHFPLTLESARPSHTSQYLCASSGPIPSGTQYFGPGTRLTVL.

This clonotype appeared a single time. The chain has TRBV29-1 and TRBJ1-2; possibly TRBD1 for D (6 bases). V lost 0 bases, J lost 5 bases, and 10 bases lay in between. There are 13 residues in the CDR3. Germline V lookup: CDR1 SQVTM, CDR2 ANQGSEA. The CDR3 here is CSVEDRGDYGYTF. CDR3 DNA sequence: TGCAGCGTTGAAGACAGGGGAGATTATGGCTACACCTTC.

The chain couples TRBV15 to TRBJ1-4; D not resolved. Germline CDR1 is LNHNV and CDR2 is YYDKDF (reference sequence). CDR3 length: 15 amino acids. V was pared by 3 bases and J by 7 bases, with 15 bases between. CDR3 nucleotides: TGTGCCACCAGCAGGCCCGATTCCGACGGTGAAAAACTGTTTTTT. This codes for CATSRPDSDGEKLFF.

V is TRBV20-1 and J is TRBJ1-2; D not resolved. Germline-derived CDR1 and CDR2 are DFQATT and SNEGSKA (reference sequence). The CDR3 has 14 amino acids. The germline V and J ends were trimmed by 2 bases and 0 bases, with 10 bases remaining between them. The CDR3 loop is CSARPTAPNYGYTF. The CDR3 region has the DNA TGCAGTGCTAGACCTACAGCCCCTAACTATGGCTACACCTTC.

This chain connects TRBV29-1 to TRBJ2-5, with a possible D match to TRBD2 (5 bases). The CDR3 runs 14 residues. V was trimmed by 1 base and J by 3 bases, leaving 12 bases between them. Germline lookup yields CDR1 SQVTM and CDR2 ANQGSEA. CDR3 residues: CSVEAWTGEETQYF. CDR3 nucleotide sequence: TGCAGCGTTGAAGCCTGGACTGGGGAAGAGACCCAGTACTTC.

This chain uses TRBV20-1 with TRBJ2-7; possible D gene TRBD2, 5 bases. Germline lookup yields CDR1 DFQATT and CDR2 SNEGSKA (reference sequence). This CDR3 comprises 14 residues. The V and J ends lost 0 bases and 2 bases respectively, with 11 bases between them. The CDR3 nucleotides read TGCAGTGCTAGAGATGGAGCGGTAGCCTACGAGCAGTACTTC. It codes for CSARDGAVAYEQYF.

The gene calls are TRBV6-1 and TRBJ1-5; 7 bases match TRBD1. CDR3 size: 16 residues. CDR1 MNHNS and CDR2 SASEGT come from the germline V gene. The trim removed 5 bases at V and 6 bases at J, leaving 13 bases unmatched. This CDR3 reads CASSPGQASLGQPQHF. The DNA of the CDR3 is TGTGCCAGCAGTCCCGGACAGGCCTCACTAGGTCAGCCCCAGCATTTT.

The chain joins TRBV29-1 to TRBJ1-1; 8 positions agree with TRBD1. Per germline, CDR1 SQVTM and CDR2 ANQGSEA. The CDR3 extends over 12 amino acids. With 4 bases clipped from V and 11 bases from J, the junction kept 9 bases outside the gene matches. CDR3 sequence: CSVAPGQGEAFF. In DNA, the CDR3 is TGCAGCGTTGCCCCAGGACAGGGAGAGGCTTTCTTT.

This clonotype was recorded once. This chain joins TRBV20-1 and TRBJ2-5; 11 bases line up with TRBD2. The CDR3 extends over 15 amino acids. The V segment lost 6 bases and the J segment 5 bases; nucleotides outside the gene matches: 11. Germline V gene lookup returns CDR1 DFQATT and CDR2 SNEGSKA (reference sequence). The chain's CDR3 is CSAARPSGGRETQYF. DNA for the CDR3: TGCAGTGCCGCAAGACCTAGCGGGGGGCGGGAGACCCAGTACTTC.